The 10 T cell receptor beta chains below all came from one sample that was sequenced in a study of kidney transplant recipient with SARS-CoV-2 infection. Via MiXCR, TCRdb re-called the reads, giving one row per CDR3 protein. The profile shows about 250,000 distinct CDR3 sequences, about 30% of them singletons. The sample consisted of a blood sample, taken at baseline and on roughly day 120 from a kidney transplant recipient. The receptors derive from a male patient in his thirties who had COVID-19 and was a kidney transplant recipient. A share of the T cells may be of graft donor origin.

Many counts were recorded for this clonotype. The chain recombines TRBV7-2 with TRBJ2-5; TRBD1 is a possible D gene (6 bases). Deletions cut 1 base from V and 9 bases from J, with 9 bases between. This CDR3 is 12 amino acids long. Germline loops: CDR1 SGHTA, CDR2 FQGNSA. CDR3 nucleotide sequence: TGTGCCAGCAGCTTAGAGGGGGTATCCCAGTACTTC. Translation gives CASSLEGVSQYF. The full variable domain, with the rest looked up from reference TRBV7-2 and TRBJ2-5, is GAGVSQSPSNKVTEKGKDVELRCDPISGHTALYWYRQSLGQGLEFLIYFQGNSAPDKSGLPSDRFSAERTGGSVSTLTIQRTQQEDSAVYLCASSLEGVSQYFGPGTRLLVL.

Note on this clonotype: Being one base from a much bigger clone, this may be a read error. This chain joins TRBV7-9 and TRBJ2-2; 7 bases align to TRBD2. The CDR3 is made up of 15 amino acids. CDR1 is SEHNR and CDR2 is FQNEAQ in the germline V gene (reference sequence). CDR3 bases: TGTGCCGGCAGGCAGACTAGCCGGAACACCGGGGAGCTGTTTTTT. This sequence encodes CAGRQTSRNTGELFF. Full variable domain (outside the CDR3, taken from reference TRBV7-9 and TRBJ2-2): DTGVSQNPRHKITKRGQNVTFRCDPISEHNRLYWYRQTLGQGPEFLTYFQNEAQLEKSRLLSDRFSAERPKGSFSTLEIQRTEQGDSAMYLCAGRQTSRNTGELFFGEGSRLTVL.

To note about this clonotype: A much larger clone differs by one base, so this may be a read error. The chain recombines TRBV19 with TRBJ1-2, with 10 bases fitting TRBD1. The CDR3 spans 14 residues. CDR1 is LNHDA, CDR2 SQIVND, per germline (reference sequence). The CDR3 region is CASSGQGESYGYAF. CDR3 bases: TGTGCCAGTAGTGGACAGGGGGAGAGCTATGGCTACGCCTTC.

This clonotype appeared a few times. The rearrangement uses TRBV15 and TRBJ2-5; D uncertain. Germline assignment: CDR1 LNHNV and CDR2 YYDKDF (reference sequence). This CDR3 spans 15 amino acids. V shed 1 base and J shed 1 base, with 10 bases lying between them. The CDR3 DNA reads TGTGCCACCAGCAGAGCTTCACGCCCCCAAGAGACCCAGTACTTC. This codes for CATSRASRPQETQYF.

The chain couples TRBV5-4 to TRBJ2-1; 7 bases align to TRBD2. The V and J ends lost 4 bases and 8 bases, in that order; junction bases with no gene match: 12. This CDR3 has 15 residues. Germline assignment: CDR1 SGHNT and CDR2 YYREEE (reference sequence). In nucleotides, the CDR3 is TGTGCCAGCAGCCCCGGTAGCGGGCCCGGGGATGAGCAGTTCTTC. Protein sequence: CASSPGSGPGDEQFF.

In this sample, this clonotype turned up once. A much larger clone lies a single base off, so this may be a read error. J is TRBJ1-2 and V is TRBV5-1, with D tentatively TRBD1 (5 bases). Deletions cut 6 bases from V and 4 bases from J, with 16 bases between. The CDR3 is made up of 14 amino acids. CDR1 is SGHRS and CDR2 is YFSETQ in the germline V gene. CDR3 nucleotides: TGCGCCAGCAAAACCAGGGTTGGAAGCTATGGCTACACCTTC. This gives the protein CASKTRVGSYGYTF.

This clonotype was seen a few times. The rearrangement uses TRBV19 and TRBJ1-5; a possible D gene is TRBD1 (6 bases). V gave up 5 bases and J gave up 0 bases, with 14 bases separating them. Per germline, CDR1 LNHDA and CDR2 SQIVND (reference sequence). The CDR3 consists of 16 residues. For the CDR3, the DNA is TGTGCCAGTAGTCCATCCGACAGGTATAGCAATCAGCCCCAGCATTTT. Residues: CASSPSDRYSNQPQHF.

This clonotype was found many times. The chain employs TRBV2 and TRBJ1-4; D uncertain. Germline assignment: CDR1 SNHLY and CDR2 FYNNEI. Trimming shortened V by 5 bases and J by 6 bases, and 7 bases separated the two germline ends. The CDR3 has 12 amino acids. This CDR3 reads CASSHYDEKLFF. For the CDR3, the DNA is TGTGCCAGCAGTCATTATGATGAAAAACTGTTTTTT.

This clonotype was seen at least ten times. The V and J genes are TRBV27 and TRBJ1-5; 9 bases align to TRBD1. The CDR3 has 16 amino acids. Germline V gives CDR1 MNHEY, CDR2 SMNVEV (reference sequence). The J segment lost 6 bases and the V segment lost 5 bases, leaving 11 bases of the junction unmatched. The CDR3, as DNA: TGTGCCAGCAGTCCCTTGGACAGGGGTGCGGGTCAGCCCCAGCATTTT. Translated: CASSPLDRGAGQPQHF.

This clonotype was seen at least ten times. The chain is built from TRBV3-1 and TRBJ2-5; D unclear. The CDR3 contains 17 residues. Trimming removed 4 bases from V and 5 bases from J, with 23 bases in between. The germline CDR1 and CDR2 sequences are LGHDT and YNNKEL (reference sequence). As DNA, the CDR3 is TGTGCCAGCAGCCTAGCCACTCCCATTTCTTTCTCTGAGACCCAGTACTTC. It specifies CASSLATPISFSETQYF.